In its sample, the clone carrying this T cell receptor (beta chain) was seen once. Each CDR3 protein is one row after TCRdb ran MiXCR on the PCR reads. The sample lists more than 11,000 distinct CDR3 sequences, 35% to 55% occurring once. The CDR3 spans 16 residues. Germline values: CDR1 MGHRA, CDR2 YSYEKL. The germline V and J ends were trimmed by 4 bases and 0 bases, with 12 bases remaining between them. The data belong to a study of CD4 and CD8 cells across lung adenocarcinoma regions. Localized lung adenocarcinoma, a non-small cell lung cancer, affected the donors. The rearrangement joins TRBV4-1 to TRBJ1-4, with D perhaps TRBD1 (5 bases). Sequencing used CD4+ T cells from the center of a lung tumor. This sequence was found in a male donor with lung adenocarcinoma. The CD4 and CD8 labels of this study may be unreliable. CDR3 region: CASSRGTVATNEKLFF. For the CDR3, the DNA is TGCGCCAGCAGCCGGGGGACCGTTGCAACTAATGAAAAACTGTTTTTT.